Presented here are 10 T cell receptor beta chains from one specimen sequenced in a study of cytomegalovirus exposure and HLA in healthy donors. PCR was performed using 60 Vbeta and 13 Jbeta primers. Sequencing was performed with immunoSEQ multiplex PCR; in TCRdb, only in-frame clones are kept and a portion is missing. The sample shows 150,000 to 200,000 clones, about 12% of them seen only once. Sequences were obtained from PBMCs. The origin of the receptors is a man between 50 and 59 years old in good health and CMV-seropositive.

The genes are TRBV9 and TRBJ1-3, with D maybe TRBD1 (6 bases). CDR3 length equals 16 residues. The V gene lost 0 bases and the J gene lost 0 bases, with 10 bases spanning the gap. The germline V gene encodes CDR1 SGDLS and CDR2 YYNGEE. Here the CDR3 reads CASSVVGAASGNTIYF. The CDR3 DNA reads TGTGCCAGCAGCGTAGTGGGGGCAGCCTCTGGAAACACCATATATTTT.

This sequence joins TRBV20-1 and TRBJ1-2; unclear D gene. V lost 1 base, J lost 7 bases, and 7 bases lay in between. The CDR3 runs to 11 residues. Per germline, CDR1 DFQATT and CDR2 SNEGSKA (reference sequence). The CDR3 protein is CSARGQAGYTF. The DNA for the CDR3 is TGCAGTGCTAGAGGGCAGGCTGGCTACACCTTC.

This clone has only a few counts. V usage is TRBV7-2 and J usage is TRBJ1-3; 9 bases are shared with TRBD1. Germline V gives CDR1 SGHTA, CDR2 FQGNSA. This CDR3 region has 16 residues. V trimming: 2 bases; J trimming: 4 bases; junction bases outside the gene matches: 6. Here the CDR3 reads CASSLTGQGLGNTIYF. Here the CDR3 DNA reads TGTGCCAGCAGCTTAACGGGACAGGGTCTGGGAAACACCATATATTTT.

The rearrangement links TRBV7-9 to TRBJ1-2, with D maybe TRBD1 (6 bases). CDR1 and CDR2 (germline): SEHNR, FQNEAQ (reference sequence). The CDR3 totals 14 residues. V lost 4 bases, J lost 6 bases, and 15 bases lay in between. The CDR3 region is CASSSRTALDGYTF. The DNA of the CDR3 is TGTGCCAGCAGCTCCCGGACAGCTCTAGATGGCTACACCTTC.

This sequence joins TRBV27 and TRBJ1-2; D possibly corresponds to TRBD1 (5 bases). Trimming took off 6 bases at V and 0 bases at J, with 17 bases between the two ends. CDR3 length: 16 amino acids. Germline V gene sequence: CDR1 MNHEY, CDR2 SMNVEV (reference sequence). CDR3 residues: CASRRQGSFSNYGYTF. In DNA form, the CDR3 reads TGTGCCAGCAGGCGGCAGGGCTCATTTTCTAACTATGGCTACACCTTC.

This clone was seen a few times. The chain has TRBV11-2 and TRBJ1-2; 9 bases map to TRBD1. V shed 5 bases and J 2 bases; nucleotides not matched to a gene: 6. Germline CDR1 is SGHAT and CDR2 is FQNNGV. This CDR3 is built from 15 residues. The CDR3 sequence: CASSPSGTGNYGYTF. The CDR3 region has the DNA TGTGCCAGCAGCCCTTCCGGGACAGGGAACTATGGCTACACCTTC.

The chain has TRBV5-5 and TRBJ1-6; the match to TRBD1 covers 9 bases. The ends lost 3 bases at V and 0 bases at J; junction bases unmatched: 7. The CDR3 extends over 18 amino acids. The germline CDR1 and CDR2 sequences are SGHKS and YYEKEE (reference sequence). CDR3 sequence: CASSYPGQGSSYNSPLHF. CDR3 in DNA: TGTGCCAGCAGCTATCCGGGACAGGGAAGCTCCTATAATTCACCCCTCCACTTT.

The chain couples TRBV7-2 to TRBJ1-2; no reliable D call. This CDR3 contains 16 residues. The germline gives CDR1 SGHTA, CDR2 FQGNSA. Trimming removed 5 bases at V and 10 bases at J, with 26 bases between. CDR3 sequence: CASSVLPPSRWSHYTF. The CDR3 DNA reads as TGTGCCAGCAGCGTCCTCCCCCCTTCGCGTTGGTCCCACTACACCTTC.

V usage is TRBV28 and J usage is TRBJ1-5; the D gene is possibly TRBD1 (6 bases). The germline gives CDR1 MDHEN, CDR2 SYDVKM. This CDR3 spans 14 amino acids. Trimming took 2 bases from V and 4 from J, leaving 9 bases between them. CDR3 sequence (DNA): TGTGCCAGCAGTTTAGAGGACAGTAATCAGCCCCAGCATTTT. It translates to CASSLEDSNQPQHF.

The rearrangement uses TRBV7-9 and TRBJ1-3; 7 bases map to TRBD1. Trimming cost V 5 bases and J 2 bases; bases outside gene matches: 3. The CDR3 spans 14 residues. Germline V gene data show CDR1 as SEHNR and CDR2 as FQNEAQ (reference sequence). The CDR3: CASSVTGPGNTIYF. In DNA form, the CDR3 reads TGTGCCAGCAGCGTGACAGGGCCTGGAAACACCATATATTTT.